This note documents a single T cell receptor (beta chain) sequence. This entry belongs to a study of blood T cell repertoires in COVID-19. Looking at the study overall: Samples came from the United States, Italy and Spain, spanning acute and convalescent COVID-19. The analysed material was cDNA or gDNA that came from T cells, B-cell-depleted T cells, or PBMCs.

Germline CDR1 MNHEY, CDR2 SMNVEV (reference sequence). Trimming took 5 bases from V and 1 from J; bases not matched to a gene: 4. CDR3 length: 15 amino acids. Authors' methods: Reference gene primer amplification gave estimated nucleated cell counts. The assay was immunoSEQ multiplex PCR, and TCRdb's table has in-frame clones only and misses some. The V and J calls and clone size were taken over from that table, and D and trimming were inferred from the DNA. The table has about 220,000 clones, less than 90% seen once. The receptor was isolated from a man aged 35-49 years with active or convalescent COVID-19. The sample consisted of peripheral blood. J is TRBJ1-4 and V is TRBV27; TRBD1 agrees at 7 bases. This CDR3 is CASSLNRGTNEKLFF. In nucleotides, the CDR3 is TGTGCCAGCAGTCTTAACAGGGGAACTAATGAAAAACTGTTTTTT.